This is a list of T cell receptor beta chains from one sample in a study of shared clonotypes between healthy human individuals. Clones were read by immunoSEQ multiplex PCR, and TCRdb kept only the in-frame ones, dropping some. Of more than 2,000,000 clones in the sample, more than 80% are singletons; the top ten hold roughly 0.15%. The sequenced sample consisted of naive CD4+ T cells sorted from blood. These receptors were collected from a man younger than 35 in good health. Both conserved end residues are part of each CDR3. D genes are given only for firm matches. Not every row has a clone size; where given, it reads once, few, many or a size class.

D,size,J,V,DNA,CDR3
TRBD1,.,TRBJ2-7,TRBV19,TGTGCCAGTAGATCTGAAGGACAGGGATACGAGCAGTACTTC,CASRSEGQGYEQYF
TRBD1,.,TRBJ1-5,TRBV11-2,TGTGCCAGCAGCGAGGGGGACAGGGTGGGGAGCAATCAGCCCCAGCATTTT,CASSEGDRVGSNQPQHF
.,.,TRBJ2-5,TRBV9,TGTGCCAGCAGCGTAGCTACACCGGGAAAGGGGGAAGAGACCCAGTACTTC,CASSVATPGKGEETQYF
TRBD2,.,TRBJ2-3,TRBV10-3,TGTGCCATCAGTAGGGGACTAGCGGATCCCGTGGCGGCAGATACGCAGTATTTT,CAISRGLADPVAADTQYF
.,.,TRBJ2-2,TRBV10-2,TGCGCCAGCAGATTCGCTCATTACACCGGGGAGCTGTTTTTT,CASRFAHYTGELFF
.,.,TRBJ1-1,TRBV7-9,TGTGCCAGCAGCCCAGGGGCTGAAGCTTTCTTT,CASSPGAEAFF
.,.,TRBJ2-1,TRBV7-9,TGTGCCAGCAGCCCGGGACATCCGGATAGATACAATGAGCAGTTCTTC,CASSPGHPDRYNEQFF
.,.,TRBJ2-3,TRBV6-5,TGTGCCAGCAGTTTCCAAGGGTCCACAGATACGCAGTATTTT,CASSFQGSTDTQYF
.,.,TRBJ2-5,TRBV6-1,TGTGCCAGCAGCCCACGGGCGGAGACCCAGTACTTC,CASSPRAETQYF
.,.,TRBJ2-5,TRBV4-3,TGCGCCAGCAGCCAGTATCTCGGCGGGACCCAAGGTGGGGAACAAGAGACCCAGTACTTC,CASSQYLGGTQGGEQETQYF
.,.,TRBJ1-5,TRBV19,TGTGCCAGTGCCCGGGGCACTAGCAATCAGCCCCAGCATTTT,CASARGTSNQPQHF
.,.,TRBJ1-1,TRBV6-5,TGTGCCAGCAGTGTCACACGATTGGCGAACACTGAAGCTTTCTTT,CASSVTRLANTEAFF
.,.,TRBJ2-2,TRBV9,TGTGCCAGCAGCGCTTCACGGACAAAGTTAAAGACCGGGGAGCTGTTTTTT,CASSASRTKLKTGELFF
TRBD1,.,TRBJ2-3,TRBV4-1,TGCGCCAGCAGCCAAGATAATAGGGGGCCCCCGCAGTATTTT,CASSQDNRGPPQYF
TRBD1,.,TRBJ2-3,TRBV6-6,TGTGCCAGCAGTCCGACAGGGCCTAGCACAGATACGCAGTATTTT,CASSPTGPSTDTQYF
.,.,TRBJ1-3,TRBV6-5,TGTGCCAGCAGTTACTGGGGGCCTGGAAACACCATATATTTT,CASSYWGPGNTIYF
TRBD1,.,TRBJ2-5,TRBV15,TGTGCCACCAGTACGACAGGGATTTTGGAGACCCAGTACTTC,CATSTTGILETQYF
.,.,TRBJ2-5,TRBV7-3,TGTGCCAGCAGCCCAGGGGCGGGGGAGACCCAGTACTTC,CASSPGAGETQYF
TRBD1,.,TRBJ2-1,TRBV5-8,TGTGCCACAAATTGGGGGACAGGGGATGAGCAGTTCTTC,CATNWGTGDEQFF
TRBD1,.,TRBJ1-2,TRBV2,TGTGCCAGCAGTGAGTTACAGGGGACCTATGGCTACACCTTC,CASSELQGTYGYTF
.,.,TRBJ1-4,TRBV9,TGTGCCAGCAGCGTAGGGGCGAAGCAGGTGGCAACTAATGAAAAACTGTTTTTT,CASSVGAKQVATNEKLFF
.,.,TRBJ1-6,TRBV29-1,TGCAGCGTTGAAGAGGGACCGGCGGGGGCCCTCCACTTT,CSVEEGPAGALHF
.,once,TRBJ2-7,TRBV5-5,TGTGCCAGCAGCACTAGTGGGGAGCAGTACTTC,CASSTSGEQYF
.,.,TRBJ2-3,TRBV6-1,TGTGCCAGCAGTGATCCCGGGGCGCAATCGGATACGCAGTATTTT,CASSDPGAQSDTQYF
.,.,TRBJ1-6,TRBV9,TGTGCCAGCAGCACACAGGGAACCTATAATTCACCCCTCCACTTT,CASSTQGTYNSPLHF
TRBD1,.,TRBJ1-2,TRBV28,TGTGCCAGCAGACTAAGGGACAGGGATATCTATGGCTACACCTTC,CASRLRDRDIYGYTF
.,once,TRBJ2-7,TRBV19,TGTGCCAGTAGTATAGTTGGCAGGTCCGCTCACGAGCAGTACTTC,CASSIVGRSAHEQYF
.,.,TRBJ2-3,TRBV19,TGTGCCAGTAGTACCCAGGCCGGGCGGACAGATACGCAGTATTTT,CASSTQAGRTDTQYF